This TCR beta chain was observed in a study of low-dose radiotherapy and immunotherapy resistance in tumors. On the study more broadly: The drug cyclophosphamide was given into a vein at 200 mg/m2 every two weeks, one day before radiation and immunotherapy.

V was clipped by 6 bases and J by 15 bases; unmatched bases: 11. Germline lookup yields CDR1 SGHAT and CDR2 FQNNGV. This CDR3 has 13 residues. With TRAV- and TRBV-specific primers, first-strand cDNA was made, covering the alpha and beta chains. The authors ran around 19 PCR cycles to amplify TCRs with a constant-region primer and V-primer adapter. The mRNA that was isolated underwent amplification by in vitro transcription. TCRdb analysed the reads with MiXCR anew, one entry per CDR3 protein. The sample carries around 83,000 distinct CDR3 sequences, 15% to 20% recorded once. This clonotype was observed at least ten times. Indicated time point: before trial treatment. Nivolumab, ipilimumab, aspirin, low-dose cyclophosphamide and low-dose radiotherapy were all administered to the donors.

The J gene is TRBJ2-2, the V gene TRBV11-2, with 9 bases aligning to TRBD1. This TCR was sampled from a male donor with prostate cancer. The material was PBMCs, obtained before treatment. CDR3 sequence reads: CASRLTGTGSLFF. CDR3 in DNA: TGTGCCAGCAGACTTACCGGGACAGGGTCGTTGTTTTTT.